The 12 T cell receptor beta chains below come from one sample, sequenced in a study of blood T cells in healthy people across ages. Next came a second PCR, run for about 7 to 12 cycles, which used a sample-barcoded 5' primer along with a J-beta primer mix. TCRdb analysed the 5' RACE reads with MiXCR anew, one entry per CDR3 protein. The table has about 1.8 million distinct CDR3 sequences, less than 50% seen once. The sample was blood. The receptor source for this set is a woman in her thirties or forties in good health.

J is TRBJ2-5 and V is TRBV12-3 or TRBV12-4, with D possibly matching TRBD2 (5 bases). The CDR3 sequence is 12 residues long. Trimming took 6 bases from V and 11 from J, leaving 16 bases between them. DNA for the CDR3: TGTGCCAGCAGCTCCACGATCTGCGGGCAGTACTTC. This gives the protein CASSSTICGQYF.

A few counts support this clonotype. The chain links TRBV29-1 to TRBJ2-1; TRBD2 matches at 8 bases. The CDR3 consists of 14 residues. The germline V gene has CDR1 SQVTM and CDR2 ANQGSEA. J lost 2 bases, V lost 4 bases, and 4 bases had no gene match. CDR3 nucleotides: TGCAGCGTTGGGAGCGGGGGAACCTACAATGAGCAGTTCTTC. Its protein is CSVGSGGTYNEQFF.

This clonotype was counted between two and nine times. The chain is built from TRBV7-2 and TRBJ2-5, with D possibly TRBD2 on 5 matching bases. Per germline, CDR1 SGHTA and CDR2 FQGNSA. The CDR3 extends over 16 amino acids. The V end lost 1 base, the J end lost 5 bases, and 17 bases lay between the germline ends. Written as DNA, the CDR3 is TGTGCCAGCAGCTTAGGGACTGGCGGGTCGCGGGAGACCCAGTACTTC. It is translated as CASSLGTGGSRETQYF.

This sequence joins TRBV4-1 and TRBJ2-3; D uncertain. Germline CDR1 is MGHRA and CDR2 is YSYEKL. Between the trimmed V and J ends, which lost 4 bases and 3 bases, there was a span of 11 bases. This CDR3 has 14 residues. CDR3 sequence (DNA): TGCGCCAGCAGCCCCTACCTCAGGACAGATACGCAGTATTTT. Its protein is CASSPYLRTDTQYF.

This clonotype was seen only a few times. V usage is TRBV6-1 and J usage is TRBJ2-6, with 8 bases identical to TRBD1. The CDR3 has 18 amino acids. Per germline, CDR1 MNHNS and CDR2 SASEGT. The V segment lost 6 bases and the J segment 0 bases; nucleotides outside the gene matches: 10. The CDR3: CASRTGQGTHSGANVLTF. The CDR3 DNA sequence: TGTGCCAGCAGAACCGGACAGGGCACCCACTCTGGGGCCAACGTCCTGACTTTC.

This chain links TRBV7-2 with TRBJ2-7; the match to TRBD1 covers 7 bases. Germline CDR1 is SGHTA and CDR2 is FQGNSA. Losses at the gene ends were 5 bases for V and 8 bases for J; bases not matched to a gene: 15. CDR3 length: 15 residues. The CDR3, as DNA: TGTGCCAGCAGCCCAAGGACAGGAACACCCCTCAAGCAGTACTTC. Encoded protein: CASSPRTGTPLKQYF. Full variable domain (remainder filled in from reference TRBV7-2 and TRBJ2-7): GAGVSQSPSNKVTEKGKDVELRCDPISGHTALYWYRQSLGQGLEFLIYFQGNSAPDKSGLPSDRFSAERTGGSVSTLTIQRTQQEDSAVYLCASSPRTGTPLKQYFGPGTRLTVT.

This clonotype came up a few times. The chain uses TRBV29-1 and TRBJ1-5, with TRBD1 matching 8 bases. The germline CDR1 and CDR2 sequences are SQVTM and ANQGSEA. V shed 4 bases, J shed 8 bases, and the junction held 7 bases outside the gene matches. The length of the CDR3 is 13 residues. The CDR3 coding sequence is TGCAGCGTTGTAGGACAGGGTAGTGAGCCCCAGCATTTT. Protein: CSVVGQGSEPQHF.

The rearrangement links TRBV3-1 to TRBJ1-1; the D is unclear. The CDR3 spans 12 residues. Germline V gene lookup returns CDR1 LGHDT and CDR2 YNNKEL (reference sequence). V lost 1 base and J 10 bases, leaving 10 bases between the germline ends. This CDR3 is CASSQVSSAAFF. CDR3 bases: TGTGCCAGCAGCCAAGTAAGTTCGGCAGCTTTCTTT.

The rearrangement uses TRBV6-5 and TRBJ2-6; TRBD1 matches 7 bases. The CDR3 length is 17 residues. Germline V gene lookup returns CDR1 MNHEY and CDR2 SVGAGI. Losses at the gene ends were 1 base for V and 2 bases for J; bases not matched to a gene: 5. CDR3 sequence (DNA): TGTGCCAGCAGTTACTTGAGCAGGGGGACTGGGGCCAACGTCCTGACTTTC. Translated: CASSYLSRGTGANVLTF.

As concerns this clonotype: Germline is not matched at one junction end, which may reflect a read error. The rearrangement links TRBV28 to TRBJ2-1; no firm D call. From germline, CDR1 is MDHEN and CDR2 SYDVKM. The CDR3 has 15 amino acids. The CDR3 sequence is CVSSSLTVPYNEQFF. The CDR3 DNA reads TGTGTCAGCAGCTCCTTGACCGTTCCCTACAATGAGCAGTTCTTC.

This clonotype has just a few counts. The chain carries TRBV4-3 and TRBJ2-3, with 7 bases matching TRBD1. The J segment lost 0 bases and the V segment lost 2 bases, leaving 11 bases of the junction unmatched. Germline lookup yields CDR1 LGHNA and CDR2 YSLEER. The CDR3 is made up of 18 amino acids. The CDR3 loop reads CASSQRDSQLTSTDTQYF. The CDR3 DNA is TGCGCCAGCAGCCAACGGGACAGTCAACTTACTAGCACAGATACGCAGTATTTT.

Only a few counts were recorded for this clonotype. The genes are TRBV7-8 and TRBJ2-3, with 8 bases matching TRBD2. Germline V CDR1 and CDR2: SGHVS, FQNEAQ. The trim removed 5 bases at V and 0 bases at J, leaving 10 bases unmatched. This CDR3 contains 17 residues. The CDR3 DNA follows: TGTGCCAGCAGCCCTGCGGGGGGCGCCTCGAGCACAGATACGCAGTATTTT. Amino acid sequence: CASSPAGGASSTDTQYF.